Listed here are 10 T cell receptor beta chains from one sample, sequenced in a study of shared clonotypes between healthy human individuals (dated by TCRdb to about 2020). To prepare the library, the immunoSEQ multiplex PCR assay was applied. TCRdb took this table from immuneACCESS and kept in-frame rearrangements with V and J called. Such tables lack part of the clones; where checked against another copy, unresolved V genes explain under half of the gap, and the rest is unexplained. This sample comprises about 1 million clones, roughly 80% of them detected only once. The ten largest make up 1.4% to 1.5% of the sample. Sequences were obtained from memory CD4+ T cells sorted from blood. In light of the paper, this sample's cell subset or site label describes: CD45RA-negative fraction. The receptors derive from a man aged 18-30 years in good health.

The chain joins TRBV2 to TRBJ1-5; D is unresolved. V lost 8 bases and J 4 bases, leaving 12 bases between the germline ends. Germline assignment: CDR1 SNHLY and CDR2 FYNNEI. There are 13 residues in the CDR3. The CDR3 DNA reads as TGTGCCAGCGAGTATGGCCAAAATCAGCCCCAGCATTTT. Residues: CASEYGQNQPQHF.

The CDR3 protein is CASSDRAEGTDTQYF. DNA for the CDR3: TGCGCCAGCAGTGATCGAGCGGAGGGCACAGATACGCAGTATTTT. The rearrangement uses TRBV10-2 and TRBJ2-3; D may be TRBD2 (5 bases). Germline-derived CDR1 and CDR2 are WSHSY and SAAADI. Deletions cut 3 bases from V and 1 base from J, with 11 bases between. This CDR3 is 15 amino acids long.

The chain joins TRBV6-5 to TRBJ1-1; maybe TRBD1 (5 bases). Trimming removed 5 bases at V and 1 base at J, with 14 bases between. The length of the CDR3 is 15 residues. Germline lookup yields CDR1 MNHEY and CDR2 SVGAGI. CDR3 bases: TGTGCCAGCAGTAATCCCGGGACGGCGAACACTGAAGCTTTCTTT. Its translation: CASSNPGTANTEAFF.

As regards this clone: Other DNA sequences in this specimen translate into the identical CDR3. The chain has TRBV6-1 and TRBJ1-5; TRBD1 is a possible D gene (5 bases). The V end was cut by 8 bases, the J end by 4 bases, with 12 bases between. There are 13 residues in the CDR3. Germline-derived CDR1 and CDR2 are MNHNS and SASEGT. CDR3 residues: CASSRDGNQPQHF. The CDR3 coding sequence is TGTGCCAGCTCCAGGGACGGTAATCAGCCCCAGCATTTT.

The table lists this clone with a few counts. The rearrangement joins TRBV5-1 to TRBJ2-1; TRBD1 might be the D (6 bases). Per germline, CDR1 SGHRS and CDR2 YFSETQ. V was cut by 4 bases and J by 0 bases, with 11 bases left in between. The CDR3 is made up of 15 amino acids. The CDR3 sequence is CASSIGGNSYNEQFF. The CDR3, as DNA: TGCGCCAGCAGCATAGGGGGAAACTCCTACAATGAGCAGTTCTTC.

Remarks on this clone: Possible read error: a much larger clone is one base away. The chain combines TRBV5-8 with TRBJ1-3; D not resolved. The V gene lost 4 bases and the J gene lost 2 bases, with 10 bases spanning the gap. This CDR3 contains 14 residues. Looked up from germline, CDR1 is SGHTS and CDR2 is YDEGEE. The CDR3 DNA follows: TGTGCCAGCAGCCCCCGGGGTACTGGAAACACCATATATTTT. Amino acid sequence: CASSPRGTGNTIYF.

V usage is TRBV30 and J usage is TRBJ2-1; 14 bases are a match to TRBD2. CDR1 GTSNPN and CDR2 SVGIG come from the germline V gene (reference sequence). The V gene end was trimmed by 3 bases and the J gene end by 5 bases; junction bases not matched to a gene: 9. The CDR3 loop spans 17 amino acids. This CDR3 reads CAWRRLGTSGRNNEQFF. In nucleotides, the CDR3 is TGTGCCTGGAGACGACTCGGGACTAGCGGGAGAAACAATGAGCAGTTCTTC. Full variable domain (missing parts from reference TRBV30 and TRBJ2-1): SQTIHQWPATLVQPVGSPLSLECTVEGTSNPNLYWYRQAAGRGLQLLFYSVGIGQISSEVPQNLSASRPQDRQFILSSKKLLLSDSGFYLCAWRRLGTSGRNNEQFFGPGTRLTVL.

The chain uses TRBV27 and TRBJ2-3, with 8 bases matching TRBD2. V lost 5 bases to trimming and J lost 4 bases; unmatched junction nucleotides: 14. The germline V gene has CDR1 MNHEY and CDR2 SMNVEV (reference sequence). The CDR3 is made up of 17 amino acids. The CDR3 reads CASSPTTWRGVPDTQYF. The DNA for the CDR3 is TGTGCCAGCAGTCCAACCACTTGGCGGGGGGTGCCAGATACGCAGTATTTT.

The CDR3 DNA reads as TGTGCCAGCAGCTCCCTTAGGGGGGGCCTGTACAATGAGCAGTTCTTC. Amino acids: CASSSLRGGLYNEQFF. The chain links TRBV7-9 to TRBJ2-1, with TRBD2 as a possible D gene (7 bases). CDR3 length: 16 residues. V was clipped by 4 bases and J by 4 bases, with 17 bases between them. The germline gives CDR1 SEHNR, CDR2 FQNEAQ (reference sequence).

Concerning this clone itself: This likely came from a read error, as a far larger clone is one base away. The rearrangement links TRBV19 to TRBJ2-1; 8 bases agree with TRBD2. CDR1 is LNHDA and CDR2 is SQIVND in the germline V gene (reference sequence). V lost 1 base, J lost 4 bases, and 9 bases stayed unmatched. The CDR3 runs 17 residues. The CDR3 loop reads CASSIGAERGLYNEQFF. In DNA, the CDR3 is TGTGCCAGTAGTATAGGCGCGGAGCGGGGGCTGTACAATGAGCAGTTCTTC.